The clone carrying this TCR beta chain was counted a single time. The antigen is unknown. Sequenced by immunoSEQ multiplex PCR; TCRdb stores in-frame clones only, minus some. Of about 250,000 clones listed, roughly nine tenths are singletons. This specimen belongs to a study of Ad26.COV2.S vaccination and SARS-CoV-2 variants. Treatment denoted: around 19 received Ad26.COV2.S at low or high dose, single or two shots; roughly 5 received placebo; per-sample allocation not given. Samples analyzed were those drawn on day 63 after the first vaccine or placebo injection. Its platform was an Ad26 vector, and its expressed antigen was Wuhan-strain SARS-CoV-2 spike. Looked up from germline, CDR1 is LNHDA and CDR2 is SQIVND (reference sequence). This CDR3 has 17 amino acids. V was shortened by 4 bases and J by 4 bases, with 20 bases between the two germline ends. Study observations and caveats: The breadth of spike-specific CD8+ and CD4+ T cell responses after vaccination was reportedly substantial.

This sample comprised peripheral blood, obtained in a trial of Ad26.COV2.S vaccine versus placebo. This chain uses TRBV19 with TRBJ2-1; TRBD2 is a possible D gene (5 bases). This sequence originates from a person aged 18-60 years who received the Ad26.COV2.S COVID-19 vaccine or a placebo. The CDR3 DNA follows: TGTGCCAGTAGTAATGGCCACGGACGGGGAGCATACAATGAGCAGTTCTTC. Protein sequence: CASSNGHGRGAYNEQFF.